This is a list of T cell receptor beta chains from one sample in a study of blood T cells in healthy people across ages. TCRdb itself ran the 5' RACE reads through MiXCR, one entry per CDR3 protein. The repertoire includes hundreds of thousands of distinct CDR3 sequences, about half of them detected once, and 25% to 35% sits in the top ten. Sequenced material: blood. The receptor source for this set is a woman aged 60 to 75 in good health. Each CDR3 is given with its conserved first and last residue. A D gene is named only where the DNA matches it firmly. A clone size is listed for some rows: how often the clone was seen (once, few, many), or a class if it is expanded.

cdr3_nt: TGTGCCAGCAGCCCCCATAATTCACCCCTCCACTTT; cdr3_aa: CASSPHNSPLHF; clone_size: NA; j_call: TRBJ1-6; d_call: NA; v_call: TRBV28; cdr3_length: 12
cdr3_nt: TGCAGTGTTCAAGGGGGCTACAATGAGCAGTACTTC; cdr3_aa: CSVQGGYNEQYF; clone_size: NA; j_call: TRBJ2-5; d_call: TRBD1; v_call: TRBV20-1; cdr3_length: 12
cdr3_nt: TGTGCCAGCAGTTACTCCAAGGGGGGGAATGAGCAGTACTTC; cdr3_aa: CASSYSKGGNEQYF; clone_size: NA; j_call: TRBJ2-5; d_call: NA; v_call: TRBV6-6; cdr3_length: 14
cdr3_nt: TGTGCCAGCAGTGACGGTATCTATGGCTACACCTTC; cdr3_aa: CASSDGIYGYTF; clone_size: NA; j_call: TRBJ1-2; d_call: NA; v_call: TRBV2; cdr3_length: 12
cdr3_nt: TGCAGTGCCCTCTCGGACAGGTCCTTGGAGCAGTACTTC; cdr3_aa: CSALSDRSLEQYF; clone_size: NA; j_call: TRBJ2-7; d_call: TRBD1; v_call: TRBV20-1; cdr3_length: 13
cdr3_nt: TGTGCCAGCCCAGGGGGGGGCGCGGGCACTGAAGCTTTCTTT; cdr3_aa: CASPGGGAGTEAFF; clone_size: few; j_call: TRBJ1-1; d_call: TRBD1; v_call: TRBV2; cdr3_length: 14
cdr3_nt: TGTGCCAGCAGCCCTGGTAGGGCAGGGGTTTCCAGAACGATCAATGAGCAGTTCTTC; cdr3_aa: CASSPGRAGVSRTINEQFF; clone_size: NA; j_call: TRBJ2-1; d_call: NA; v_call: TRBV7-8; cdr3_length: 19
cdr3_nt: TGCAGTGCTGAGAGAGGACTAGTCATAAGTGAGCAGTTCTTC; cdr3_aa: CSAERGLVISEQFF; clone_size: many; j_call: TRBJ2-1; d_call: TRBD2; v_call: TRBV20-1; cdr3_length: 14
cdr3_nt: TGTGCCAGCAGTGAACGCCAGATGACTCATTCACCCCTCCACTTT; cdr3_aa: CASSERQMTHSPLHF; clone_size: once; j_call: TRBJ1-6; d_call: NA; v_call: TRBV2; cdr3_length: 15
cdr3_nt: TGTGCCAGCAGTCTGGATTTGGGCGCCGGGGAGCAGTTCTTC; cdr3_aa: CASSLDLGAGEQFF; clone_size: NA; j_call: TRBJ2-1; d_call: NA; v_call: TRBV27; cdr3_length: 14
cdr3_nt: TGTGCCAGCAAAGGGACAGGGGAGGGCGGCTACACCTTC; cdr3_aa: CASKGTGEGGYTF; clone_size: NA; j_call: TRBJ1-2; d_call: TRBD1; v_call: TRBV27; cdr3_length: 13
cdr3_nt: TGTGCCAGCAGCTTAAGGGCGGATTCCTACAATGAGCAGTTCTTC; cdr3_aa: CASSLRADSYNEQFF; clone_size: NA; j_call: TRBJ2-1; d_call: NA; v_call: TRBV7-3; cdr3_length: 15
cdr3_nt: TGTGCCAGCAGCTTAGAAGCCTTAGGGAGACGGAGGGAAAAACTGTTTTTT; cdr3_aa: CASSLEALGRRREKLFF; clone_size: NA; j_call: TRBJ1-4; d_call: NA; v_call: TRBV11-2; cdr3_length: 17
cdr3_nt: TGTGCCAGTAGACAGGGGCCCCAAGAGACCCAGTACTTC; cdr3_aa: CASRQGPQETQYF; clone_size: NA; j_call: TRBJ2-5; d_call: TRBD1; v_call: TRBV2; cdr3_length: 13
cdr3_nt: TGCAGTGCTAGAGATTACGGGAGGGCTGGGGAGCAGTACTTC; cdr3_aa: CSARDYGRAGEQYF; clone_size: NA; j_call: TRBJ2-7; d_call: TRBD2; v_call: TRBV20-1; cdr3_length: 14
cdr3_nt: TGCGCCAGCAGCTCCACTAGCGGGGTAGGGGCCCAGTACTTC; cdr3_aa: CASSSTSGVGAQYF; clone_size: few; j_call: TRBJ2-5; d_call: TRBD2; v_call: TRBV4-3; cdr3_length: 14
cdr3_nt: TGTGCCAGCAACTTGTGGGATGAGCAGTACTTC; cdr3_aa: CASNLWDEQYF; clone_size: NA; j_call: TRBJ2-5; d_call: NA; v_call: TRBV13; cdr3_length: 11
cdr3_nt: TGTGCCAGCAGCTTCCCAGGGGATGGAAACACCATATATTTT; cdr3_aa: CASSFPGDGNTIYF; clone_size: NA; j_call: TRBJ1-3; d_call: NA; v_call: TRBV7-9; cdr3_length: 14
cdr3_nt: TGCAGTGTTAACAGGGTTGTCACAGATACGCAGTATTTT; cdr3_aa: CSVNRVVTDTQYF; clone_size: once; j_call: TRBJ2-3; d_call: NA; v_call: TRBV20-1; cdr3_length: 13
cdr3_nt: TGCAGTGCCACGGACAGGGGTAGAGGCTATGGCTACACCTTC; cdr3_aa: CSATDRGRGYGYTF; clone_size: NA; j_call: TRBJ1-2; d_call: TRBD1; v_call: TRBV20-1; cdr3_length: 14
cdr3_nt: TGCAGTGCTAGAGACGAAGCACGTGGAAACACCATATATTTT; cdr3_aa: CSARDEARGNTIYF; clone_size: NA; j_call: TRBJ1-3; d_call: NA; v_call: TRBV20-1; cdr3_length: 14
cdr3_nt: TGTGCCACCAGGCCCCGGGACAGCACCTACAATGAGCAGTTCTTC; cdr3_aa: CATRPRDSTYNEQFF; clone_size: few; j_call: TRBJ2-1; d_call: TRBD1; v_call: TRBV24-1; cdr3_length: 15
cdr3_nt: TGTGCCAGCAGTCGGCAATTTAGCGGGAGGGCCGCAGAGACCCAGTACTTC; cdr3_aa: CASSRQFSGRAAETQYF; clone_size: NA; j_call: TRBJ2-5; d_call: TRBD2; v_call: TRBV27; cdr3_length: 17
cdr3_nt: TGTGCCAGCAGCCCCCGGACAGGGATCTACAATGAGCAGTTCTTC; cdr3_aa: CASSPRTGIYNEQFF; clone_size: NA; j_call: TRBJ2-1; d_call: TRBD1; v_call: TRBV11-2; cdr3_length: 15
cdr3_nt: TGTGCCAGCAGCTTAGTTAGCGGCCCCTCCTACGAGCAGTACTTC; cdr3_aa: CASSLVSGPSYEQYF; clone_size: few; j_call: TRBJ2-7; d_call: NA; v_call: TRBV7-2; cdr3_length: 15
cdr3_nt: TGTGCCAGCAGCTTATTCGCGGCGGATTACAATGAGCAGTTCTTC; cdr3_aa: CASSLFAADYNEQFF; clone_size: few; j_call: TRBJ2-1; d_call: NA; v_call: TRBV7-3; cdr3_length: 15
cdr3_nt: TGTGCCAGCAGTGAAGAGGAAGGGGGCGAGCAGTACTTC; cdr3_aa: CASSEEEGGEQYF; clone_size: NA; j_call: TRBJ2-7; d_call: NA; v_call: TRBV6-1; cdr3_length: 13